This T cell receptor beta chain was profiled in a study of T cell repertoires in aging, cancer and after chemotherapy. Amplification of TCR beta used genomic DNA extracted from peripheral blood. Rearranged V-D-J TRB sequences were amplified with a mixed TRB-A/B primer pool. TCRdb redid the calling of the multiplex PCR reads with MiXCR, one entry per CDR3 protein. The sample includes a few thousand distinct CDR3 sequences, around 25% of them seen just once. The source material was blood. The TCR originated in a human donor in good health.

The CDR3 DNA reads TGTGCCAGCAGCGGACCGGGGGAGACCCAGTACTTC. This gives the protein CASSGPGETQYF. The chain employs TRBV5-6 and TRBJ2-5; the D gene is possibly TRBD2 (5 bases). Per germline, CDR1 SGHDT and CDR2 YYEEEE. This CDR3 region has 12 residues. Trimming left V 4 bases short and J 5 bases short, with 9 bases between.